What follows is one T cell receptor beta chain and its context. This record belongs to a study of CD8 T cells in Susac syndrome. RNA totalling roughly 0.45 to 1 ug underwent reverse transcription with random hexamers. TCRdb re-called the immunoSEQ multiplex PCR reads through MiXCR, storing one row per CDR3 protein. This sample has hundreds of thousands of distinct CDR3 sequences; 90% to 97% occur once, and the top ten carry 0.1%. Sequencing used CD4+ T cells from PBMCs. This clonotype was obtained from a human donor with Susac syndrome.

CDR3 loop: CASISTSPYNEQFF. CDR3 nucleotide sequence: TGTGCCAGCATTTCGACTAGCCCTTACAATGAGCAGTTCTTC. The chain links TRBV12-3 or TRBV12-4 to TRBJ2-1; TRBD2 agrees at 7 bases. CDR3 size: 14 residues. J gave up 4 bases and V 7 bases, and 7 bases lay outside the gene matches.